These T cell receptor beta chains were read from a single sample in a study of shared clonotypes between healthy human individuals. Sequenced by immunoSEQ multiplex PCR; TCRdb stores in-frame clones only, minus some. The repertoire consists of 2,500,000 or so clones, with 85% to 95% occurring once and the leading ten covering around 0.35%. The sample comprised naive CD4+ T cells from PBMCs. All receptors come from a man younger than 30 in good health. Some clones in this sample may be carry-over from other donors' samples. CDR3s include the opening cysteine and the closing phenylalanine or tryptophan. A D gene is named only where the DNA matches it firmly. Clone size is given for some rows only: seen once, a few or many times, or a class if the clone is expanded.

V gene: TRBV18; D gene: -; J gene: TRBJ1-3; clone size: once; CDR3 length: 13; CDR3 DNA: TGTGCCAGCTCAGAGAGTCCTGGAAACACCATATATTTT; CDR3 protein: CASSESPGNTIYF
V gene: TRBV9; D gene: -; J gene: TRBJ1-1; clone size: few; CDR3 length: 14; CDR3 DNA: TGTGCCAGCAGCGTTGATCGGATCTCCGAGGGAGCTTTCTTT; CDR3 protein: CASSVDRISEGAFF
V gene: TRBV10-3; D gene: TRBD1; J gene: TRBJ2-1; clone size: -; CDR3 length: 14; CDR3 DNA: TGTGCCATCAGCCCGGGACAGGGTCGAAATGAGCAGTTCTTC; CDR3 protein: CAISPGQGRNEQFF
V gene: TRBV7-9; D gene: -; J gene: TRBJ1-5; clone size: -; CDR3 length: 14; CDR3 DNA: TGTGCCAGCAGCTTTGACGGCTCAAATCAGCCCCAGCATTTT; CDR3 protein: CASSFDGSNQPQHF
V gene: TRBV7-3; D gene: TRBD1; J gene: TRBJ2-1; clone size: -; CDR3 length: 15; CDR3 DNA: TGTGCCAGCAGCTTACAGGGGGCATCCTACAATGAGCAGTTCTTC; CDR3 protein: CASSLQGASYNEQFF
V gene: TRBV7-9; D gene: -; J gene: TRBJ1-4; clone size: -; CDR3 length: 17; CDR3 DNA: TGTGCCAGCAGCCAATCGACAGCCAGCCGCCAAAATGAAAAACTGTTTTTT; CDR3 protein: CASSQSTASRQNEKLFF
V gene: TRBV5-1; D gene: -; J gene: TRBJ2-1; clone size: -; CDR3 length: 16; CDR3 DNA: TGCGCCAGCAGCTTGGTATGGGGGAGCACCCACAATGAGCAGTTCTTC; CDR3 protein: CASSLVWGSTHNEQFF
V gene: TRBV6-6; D gene: -; J gene: TRBJ1-2; clone size: -; CDR3 length: 13; CDR3 DNA: TGTGCCAGCTTGATCGGAGCAAACTATGGCTACACCTTC; CDR3 protein: CASLIGANYGYTF
V gene: TRBV2; D gene: -; J gene: TRBJ1-2; clone size: few; CDR3 length: 13; CDR3 DNA: TGTGCCAGCAGCCCGGTCCAGGAGCAAGGCTACACCTTC; CDR3 protein: CASSPVQEQGYTF
V gene: TRBV29-1; D gene: TRBD2; J gene: TRBJ2-3; clone size: -; CDR3 length: 16; CDR3 DNA: TGCAGCGTTCTGGGCGGGAGCGTTCTCGGCACAGATACGCAGTATTTT; CDR3 protein: CSVLGGSVLGTDTQYF
V gene: TRBV5-1; D gene: -; J gene: TRBJ1-1; clone size: -; CDR3 length: 15; CDR3 DNA: TGCGCCAGCAGCCTCCAGGGTACTATGAACACTGAAGCTTTCTTT; CDR3 protein: CASSLQGTMNTEAFF
V gene: TRBV27; D gene: TRBD2; J gene: TRBJ2-3; clone size: -; CDR3 length: 15; CDR3 DNA: TGTGCCAGCAGTTCATTAGCGGGAGGCGGTGATACGCAGTATTTT; CDR3 protein: CASSSLAGGGDTQYF
V gene: TRBV4-1; D gene: TRBD1; J gene: TRBJ2-7; clone size: -; CDR3 length: 14; CDR3 DNA: TGCGCCAGCAGCCAAGCAGGGGGCTCCTACGAGCAGTACTTC; CDR3 protein: CASSQAGGSYEQYF
V gene: TRBV7-9; D gene: -; J gene: TRBJ1-1; clone size: few; CDR3 length: 14; CDR3 DNA: TGTGCCAGCAGCCCCTTCCACGGGAACACTGAAGCTTTCTTT; CDR3 protein: CASSPFHGNTEAFF
V gene: TRBV30; D gene: TRBD2; J gene: TRBJ2-1; clone size: -; CDR3 length: 14; CDR3 DNA: TGTGCCTGTAAGCAGCGGGGTTCCTACAATGAGCAGTTCTTC; CDR3 protein: CACKQRGSYNEQFF
V gene: TRBV2; D gene: TRBD1; J gene: TRBJ1-2; clone size: -; CDR3 length: 13; CDR3 DNA: TGTGCCAGCAGCCCGGGACAGGGAGGCGGCTACACCTTC; CDR3 protein: CASSPGQGGGYTF
V gene: TRBV5-4; D gene: TRBD1; J gene: TRBJ2-3; clone size: -; CDR3 length: 14; CDR3 DNA: TGTGCCAGCAGCAGCCGGACAGGGGCAGATACGCAGTATTTT; CDR3 protein: CASSSRTGADTQYF
V gene: TRBV7-7; D gene: -; J gene: TRBJ2-1; clone size: -; CDR3 length: 13; CDR3 DNA: TGTGCCAGCAGCTTAGGTAGTTACAATGAGCAGTTCTTC; CDR3 protein: CASSLGSYNEQFF
V gene: TRBV7-2; D gene: -; J gene: TRBJ1-3; clone size: once; CDR3 length: 16; CDR3 DNA: TGTGCCAGCAGCTTATTTCGGGGAGGAGCTGGAAACACCATATATTTT; CDR3 protein: CASSLFRGGAGNTIYF
V gene: TRBV11-1; D gene: -; J gene: TRBJ2-5; clone size: once; CDR3 length: 14; CDR3 DNA: TGTGCCAGCAGCCCCCGACTAAACCAAGAGACCCAGTACTTC; CDR3 protein: CASSPRLNQETQYF
V gene: TRBV4-3; D gene: TRBD1; J gene: TRBJ1-1; clone size: -; CDR3 length: 16; CDR3 DNA: TGCGCCAGCAGCCTAGGACAGGGGAACATGAACACTGAAGCTTTCTTT; CDR3 protein: CASSLGQGNMNTEAFF
V gene: TRBV11-3; D gene: TRBD1; J gene: TRBJ2-2; clone size: -; CDR3 length: 16; CDR3 DNA: TGTGCCAGCAGCTTAGGGGGACAGCAGAACACCGGGGAGCTGTTTTTT; CDR3 protein: CASSLGGQQNTGELFF
V gene: TRBV5-1; D gene: TRBD1; J gene: TRBJ1-4; clone size: -; CDR3 length: 14; CDR3 DNA: TGCGCCAGCAGCTTACAGGGGTATAATGAAAAACTGTTTTTT; CDR3 protein: CASSLQGYNEKLFF
V gene: TRBV5-5; D gene: -; J gene: TRBJ1-1; clone size: few; CDR3 length: 14; CDR3 DNA: TGTGCCAGCAGCTTGGAAGCTAAGAACACTGAAGCTTTCTTT; CDR3 protein: CASSLEAKNTEAFF
V gene: TRBV4-3; D gene: -; J gene: TRBJ1-2; clone size: -; CDR3 length: 13; CDR3 DNA: TGCGCCAGCAGCCAAGATATTATGGATGGCTACACCTTC; CDR3 protein: CASSQDIMDGYTF
V gene: TRBV11-2; D gene: TRBD2; J gene: TRBJ2-5; clone size: -; CDR3 length: 16; CDR3 DNA: TGTGCCAGCAGCCAATGGACTAGCGGGGGGGCTGAGACCCAGTACTTC; CDR3 protein: CASSQWTSGGAETQYF
V gene: TRBV27; D gene: TRBD2; J gene: TRBJ2-7; clone size: -; CDR3 length: 15; CDR3 DNA: TGTGCCAGCAGTTTACGACTAGCGGGAGCAGTCGAGCAGTACTTC; CDR3 protein: CASSLRLAGAVEQYF
V gene: TRBV7-3; D gene: -; J gene: TRBJ2-5; clone size: -; CDR3 length: 17; CDR3 DNA: TGTGCCAGCAGCTTAACGGCCGCCGCAGGGTCCCAAGAGACCCAGTACTTC; CDR3 protein: CASSLTAAAGSQETQYF
V gene: TRBV5-4; D gene: -; J gene: TRBJ2-5; clone size: -; CDR3 length: 13; CDR3 DNA: TGTGCCAGCAGCTTGTTCGGGGGACAGACCCAGTACTTC; CDR3 protein: CASSLFGGQTQYF